This T cell receptor beta chain stems from a study of T and B cells in COVID-19 patients. The wider study: COVID-19 patients gave peripheral blood either during active infection or after recovery.

Study-wide points: In COVID-19 patients, T cell receptor beta variable and joining gene use was reportedly strongly skewed. CD4+, regulatory T cell, CD8+ and sorted SARS-CoV-2-responsive or tetramer+ T cells were not yet sequenced.

The germline V gene has CDR1 MNHEY and CDR2 SVGEGT. The CDR3 runs to 15 residues. V was shortened by 6 bases and J by 5 bases, with 20 bases between the two germline ends. Multiplex PCR with BIOMED2 TRB-A/B primer pools amplified TRB rearrangements. TCRdb reprocessed the multiplex PCR reads with MiXCR, giving one entry per CDR3 protein. The sample lists roughly 7,000 distinct CDR3 sequences, approximately 22% occurring once. This clonotype is deemed medium-sized. The antigen is not known. From blood, about 240-550 ng of genomic DNA served as TRB template. Sequenced material: blood. This chain uses TRBV6-2 or TRBV6-3 with TRBJ2-7; D may correspond to TRBD1 or TRBD2 (5 bases each). This TCR came from a human donor who had recovered from COVID-19. The CDR3 spells CASRPSLGTGNEQYF. The CDR3 DNA sequence: TGTGCCAGCAGGCCCTCTCTTGGGACGGGAAACGAGCAGTACTTC.